The 13 T cell receptor beta chains below were found in one sample sequenced in a study of blood T cell repertoires in COVID-19. Clones were sequenced by immunoSEQ multiplex PCR, and TCRdb holds only the in-frame ones, with some missing. In the table there are about 130,000 clones, about 82% of which are singletons. Sequencing was done on a sample of peripheral blood. The receptors were gathered from a human donor in a cohort sampled during active COVID-19.

The rearrangement links TRBV19 to TRBJ1-4, with D tentatively TRBD1 (5 bases). Germline V gene sequence: CDR1 LNHDA, CDR2 SQIVND (reference sequence). Trimming removed 3 bases from V and 6 bases from J, with 11 bases in between. The CDR3 totals 14 residues. CDR3 in amino acids: CASSIRALDEKLFF. The CDR3 nucleotides read TGTGCCAGTAGTATCAGGGCACTTGATGAAAAACTGTTTTTT.

The rearrangement links TRBV25-1 to TRBJ2-5, with TRBD1 matching over 9 bases. V was clipped by 4 bases and J by 5 bases; unmatched bases: 5. CDR1 is MGHDK and CDR2 is SYGVNS in the germline V gene. CDR3 length equals 14 residues. This CDR3 reads CASSGRTGVETQYF. CDR3 DNA sequence: TGTGCCAGCAGTGGCCGGACAGGGGTTGAGACCCAGTACTTC.

This chain uses TRBV5-1 with TRBJ2-3, with TRBD2 matching 9 bases. The ends lost 7 bases at V and 0 bases at J; junction bases unmatched: 3. Per germline, CDR1 SGHRS and CDR2 YFSETQ. The CDR3 is 14 residues long. CDR3 region: CASGLAGSTDTQYF. The CDR3, as DNA: TGCGCCAGCGGTCTAGCGGGGAGCACAGATACGCAGTATTTT. Complete variable domain (other parts from reference TRBV5-1 and TRBJ2-3): KAGVTQTPRYLIKTRGQQVTLSCSPISGHRSVSWYQQTPGQGLQFLFEYFSETQRNKGNFPGRFSGRQFSNSRSEMNVSTLELGDSALYLCASGLAGSTDTQYFGPGTRLTVL.

J is TRBJ1-5 and V is TRBV18; D remains ambiguous. Germline CDR1 is KGHSH and CDR2 is LQKENI. This CDR3 is built from 16 residues. With 3 bases removed from V and 4 bases from J, the gap between germline ends came to 16 bases. The CDR3: CASSPSAFRMNQPQHF. In DNA form, the CDR3 reads TGTGCCAGCTCACCGAGCGCGTTCCGGATGAATCAGCCCCAGCATTTT.

The chain couples TRBV27 to TRBJ2-1; 7 bases are shared with TRBD2. The CDR3 has 15 amino acids. Germline trimming cut 2 bases from V and 2 bases from J; bases unmatched to any gene: 3. The germline V gene encodes CDR1 MNHEY and CDR2 SMNVEV (reference sequence). CDR3 in amino acids: CASSLRLAPYNEQFF. The CDR3 coding sequence is TGTGCCAGCAGTTTAAGACTAGCCCCCTACAATGAGCAGTTCTTC.

The chain uses TRBV9 and TRBJ2-1, with D perhaps TRBD2 (5 bases). The CDR3 has 14 amino acids. Trimming pared 3 bases from V and 4 bases from J, leaving 11 bases between. Germline CDR1 is SGDLS and CDR2 is YYNGEE. The chain's CDR3 is CASSGSGKYNEQFF. The CDR3 nucleotides are TGTGCCAGCAGCGGCTCCGGGAAGTACAATGAGCAGTTCTTC. Full variable domain (remainder filled in from reference TRBV9 and TRBJ2-1): DSGVTQTPKHLITATGQRVTLRCSPRSGDLSVYWYQQSLDQGLQFLIQYYNGEERAKGNILERFSAQQFPDLHSELNLSSLELGDSALYFCASSGSGKYNEQFFGPGTRLTVL.

CDR3 sequence reads: CASSVVASGSSYEQYF. In DNA, the CDR3 is TGTGCCAGCAGCGTAGTGGCTAGCGGGAGCTCCTACGAGCAGTACTTC. The V and J genes are TRBV9 and TRBJ2-7; 10 bases are a match to TRBD2. Looked up from germline, CDR1 is SGDLS and CDR2 is YYNGEE. The CDR3 has 16 amino acids. The V segment lost 0 bases and the J segment 0 bases; nucleotides outside the gene matches: 3.

CDR3 coding DNA: TGTGCCAGCAGTACCCAAGCTTCGAACACTGAAGCTTTCTTT. Translation gives CASSTQASNTEAFF. The chain employs TRBV2 and TRBJ1-1; D not certain. V lost 5 bases to trimming and J lost 1 base, with 11 bases between them. This CDR3 is 14 amino acids long. The V gene's germline CDR1 is SNHLY and CDR2 FYNNEI.

The chain uses TRBV12-3 or TRBV12-4 and TRBJ1-2; D gene uncertain. Trimming cost V 7 bases and J 7 bases, with 13 bases left between them. This CDR3 has 12 residues. Written as DNA, the CDR3 is TGTGCCAGCACATCGAGGTTAAGTGGCTACACCTTC. Amino acid sequence: CASTSRLSGYTF.

The chain recombines TRBV7-2 with TRBJ2-7; 8 nucleotides agree with TRBD1. V lost 5 bases to trimming and J lost 6 bases; unmatched junction nucleotides: 12. The CDR3 spans 15 residues. The V gene's germline CDR1 is SGHTA and CDR2 FQGNSA. The CDR3 sequence: CASSPFGRGLGEQYF. The CDR3 DNA reads as TGTGCCAGCAGCCCCTTTGGCAGGGGGCTAGGCGAGCAGTACTTC.

The chain recombines TRBV19 with TRBJ2-2; D gene unclear. Per the germline V gene, CDR1 is LNHDA and CDR2 is SQIVND (reference sequence). V was trimmed by 0 bases and J by 3 bases, leaving 8 bases between them. This CDR3 has 15 residues. In DNA, the CDR3 is TGTGCCAGTAGTATAGATGGCAGATACACCGGGGAGCTGTTTTTT. Protein: CASSIDGRYTGELFF.

The table lists this clone with a count of one. The gene calls are TRBV27 and TRBJ1-3, with D perhaps matching TRBD1 (5 bases). In germline, CDR1 is MNHEY, CDR2 SMNVEV (reference sequence). The CDR3 length is 14 residues. Between the trimmed V and J ends, which lost 5 bases and 3 bases, there was a span of 11 bases. The CDR3 protein is CASSLRGGGNTIYF. In DNA, the CDR3 is TGTGCCAGCAGTCTTAGGGGCGGTGGAAACACCATATATTTT.

The chain carries TRBV5-1 and TRBJ2-7; TRBD2 matches at 13 bases. Germline assignment: CDR1 SGHRS and CDR2 YFSETQ. J lost 5 bases, V lost 4 bases, and 6 bases had no gene match. The CDR3 is made up of 15 amino acids. This CDR3 reads CASSTTSGRANEQYF. The CDR3 nucleotides read TGCGCCAGCAGCACCACTAGCGGGAGGGCCAACGAGCAGTACTTC.